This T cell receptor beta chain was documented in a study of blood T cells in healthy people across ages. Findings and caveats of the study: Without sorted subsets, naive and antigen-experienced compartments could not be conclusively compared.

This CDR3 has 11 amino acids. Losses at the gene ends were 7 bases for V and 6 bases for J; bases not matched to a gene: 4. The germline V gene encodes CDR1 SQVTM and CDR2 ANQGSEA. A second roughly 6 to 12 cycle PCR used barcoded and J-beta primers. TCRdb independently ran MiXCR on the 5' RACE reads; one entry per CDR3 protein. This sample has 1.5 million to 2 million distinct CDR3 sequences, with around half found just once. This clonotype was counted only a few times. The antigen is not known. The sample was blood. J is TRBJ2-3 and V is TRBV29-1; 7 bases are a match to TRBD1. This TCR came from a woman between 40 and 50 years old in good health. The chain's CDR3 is CSAIQGDTQYF. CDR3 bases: TGCAGCGCAATACAGGGGGATACGCAGTATTTT.